The clone carrying this T cell receptor (beta chain) was observed many times. TCRdb redid the calling of the 5' RACE reads with MiXCR, one entry per CDR3 protein. The sample shows approximately 670,000 distinct CDR3 sequences, approximately 6.1% of them seen only once. The data stem from a study of identical twins. The germline CDR1 and CDR2 sequences are SGHRS and YFSETQ. Losses at the gene ends were 4 bases for V and 5 bases for J; bases not matched to a gene: 4. This CDR3 region has 15 residues. This TCR was recovered from a man aged 18 to 29 in good health. V is TRBV5-1 and J is TRBJ2-2; TRBD1 matches 11 bases. Sequenced input: naive T cells sorted from blood. CDR3 sequence (DNA): TGCGCCAGCAGCGTGGGGACAGGGGGAACCGGGGAGCTGTTTTTT. Translating it yields CASSVGTGGTGELFF.